These 28 T cell receptor beta chains came from one sample sequenced in a study of glioma-infiltrating T cells after dendritic cell vaccination. Here immunoSEQ multiplex PCR was the method, and the copy in TCRdb shows in-frame clones only, minus some. The sample shows around 78,000 clones, 85% of them seen only once. The time point here: after dendritic cell vaccination, including at tumor progression/relapse. Specimen: blood, collected after dendritic cell vaccination. These receptors were collected from a human donor with glioblastoma.

The chain has TRBV6-5 and TRBJ1-3; tentative D call: TRBD1 (6 bases). Germline lookup yields CDR1 MNHEY and CDR2 SVGAGI. V was shortened by 6 bases and J by 0 bases, with 12 bases between the two germline ends. CDR3 length: 15 residues. The CDR3 DNA follows: TGTGCCAGCAGCCAACAGGGCCTCTCTGGAAACACCATATATTTT. This gives the protein CASSQQGLSGNTIYF.

This chain joins TRBV21-1 and TRBJ1-2. TRBV21-1 is flagged as a pseudogene. This CDR3 is 14 amino acids long. CDR3 DNA: TGTGCCAGCAGGACTCCATTAGCGAACTATGGCTACACCTTC. Its translation is CASRTPLANYGYTF.

This clone was detected once. The rearrangement links TRBV29-1 to TRBJ1-5; TRBD1 agrees at 7 bases. Germline CDR1 reads SQVTM; CDR2 reads ANQGSEA. With V trimmed by 5 bases and J by 0 bases, 10 bases remained unmatched. This CDR3 spans 16 amino acids. Here the CDR3 reads CSVSFLQGGSNQPQHF. CDR3 bases: TGCAGCGTTTCATTTCTGCAGGGGGGTAGCAATCAGCCCCAGCATTTT.

The chain carries TRBV5-1 and TRBJ2-5, with 8 bases identical to TRBD1. This CDR3 contains 17 residues. The trim removed 0 bases at V and 1 base at J, leaving 8 bases unmatched. Per the germline V gene, CDR1 is SGHRS and CDR2 is YFSETQ. The CDR3 spells CASSLAGGTGLQETQYF. The CDR3 bases are TGCGCCAGCAGCTTGGCCGGAGGGACAGGCCTCCAAGAGACCCAGTACTTC.

J is TRBJ2-1 and V is TRBV30, with 10 bases that match TRBD2. Germline-derived CDR1 and CDR2 are GTSNPN and SVGIG (reference sequence). There are 16 residues in the CDR3. Trimming removed 2 bases from V and 2 bases from J; junction bases left unmatched: 6. The CDR3 region has the DNA TGTGCCTGGAGTCTAGGACTAGCGGTAGCCTACAATGAGCAGTTCTTC. Its translation is CAWSLGLAVAYNEQFF. The entire variable domain, with the rest obtained from reference TRBV30 and TRBJ2-1, is as follows: SQTIHQWPATLVQPVGSPLSLECTVEGTSNPNLYWYRQAAGRGLQLLFYSVGIGQISSEVPQNLSASRPQDRQFILSSKKLLLSDSGFYLCAWSLGLAVAYNEQFFGPGTRLTVL.

In its sample, this clone was seen a few times. The chain recombines TRBV10-3 with TRBJ2-1; 11 nucleotides line up with TRBD1. The CDR3 consists of 15 residues. Per the germline V gene, CDR1 is ENHRY and CDR2 is SYGVKD. The ends lost 2 bases at V and 6 bases at J; junction bases unmatched: 3. The CDR3 nucleotides read TGTGCCATCAGTGAGCCGGGACAGGGGGGCAATGAGCAGTTCTTC. Amino acid sequence: CAISEPGQGGNEQFF.

The chain is built from TRBV30 and TRBJ2-2, with TRBD2 matching over 8 bases. This CDR3 has 12 amino acids. Germline V gene lookup returns CDR1 GTSNPN and CDR2 SVGIG (reference sequence). J lost 6 bases, V lost 5 bases, and 2 bases had no gene match. The CDR3 spells CAWGTSSGELFF. The CDR3 DNA reads TGTGCCTGGGGGACTAGTTCCGGGGAGCTGTTTTTT. The whole variable domain, remainder taken from reference TRBV30 and TRBJ2-2, is SQTIHQWPATLVQPVGSPLSLECTVEGTSNPNLYWYRQAAGRGLQLLFYSVGIGQISSEVPQNLSASRPQDRQFILSSKKLLLSDSGFYLCAWGTSSGELFFGEGSRLTVL.

This chain uses TRBV19 with TRBJ1-1; TRBD1 aligns across 11 bases. V lost 4 bases, J lost 3 bases, and 13 bases stayed unmatched. Germline CDR1 reads LNHDA; CDR2 reads SQIVND (reference sequence). The CDR3 totals 18 residues. CDR3 nucleotide sequence: TGTGCCAGTAGTAGTCCCTCGGGACAGGGGGAGAGGGACACTGAAGCTTTCTTT. Its protein is CASSSPSGQGERDTEAFF. Full variable domain (outside the CDR3, taken from reference TRBV19 and TRBJ1-1): DGGITQSPKYLFRKEGQNVTLSCEQNLNHDAMYWYRQDPGQGLRLIYYSQIVNDFQKGDIAEGYSVSREKKESFPLTVTSAQKNPTAFYLCASSSPSGQGERDTEAFFGQGTRLTVV.

The chain uses TRBV5-1 and TRBJ1-6, with TRBD1 as a possible D gene (6 bases). Germline CDR1 and CDR2: SGHRS and YFSETQ. This CDR3 region has 17 residues. The ends were cut back, 4 bases at V and 0 bases at J, with 14 bases in the middle. CDR3 residues: CASSRRDTSSYNSPLHF. The CDR3 nucleotides are TGCGCCAGCAGCAGACGGGACACGAGCTCCTATAATTCACCCCTCCACTTT.

The V and J genes are TRBV7-2 and TRBJ1-6; no definite D call. The V gene's germline CDR1 is SGHTA and CDR2 FQGNSA. With 4 bases removed from V and 12 bases from J, the gap between germline ends came to 16 bases. There are 14 residues in the CDR3. Here the CDR3 reads CASSSDLLYGPLHF. DNA of the CDR3: TGTGCCAGCAGCTCGGACTTGTTGTATGGACCCCTCCACTTT.

Only one count was recorded for this clone. This chain uses TRBV15 with TRBJ1-2; 7 bases are a match to TRBD1. CDR3 length: 16 residues. With V trimmed by 0 bases and J by 5 bases, 9 bases remained unmatched. The germline gives CDR1 LNHNV, CDR2 YYDKDF (reference sequence). The CDR3 reads CATSRDFSQGLYGYTF. Written as DNA, the CDR3 is TGTGCCACCAGCAGAGATTTCTCACAGGGGTTATATGGCTACACCTTC.

A single count supports this clone. This chain connects TRBV20-1 to TRBJ1-2; no clear D. The CDR3 runs to 11 residues. Germline V CDR1 and CDR2: DFQATT, SNEGSKA (reference sequence). With 7 bases removed from V and 4 bases from J, the gap between germline ends came to 10 bases. The CDR3 loop is CSGHLFYGYTF. CDR3 coding DNA: TGCAGTGGGCACCTCTTCTATGGCTACACCTTC.

The V and J genes are TRBV28 and TRBJ2-3, with D possibly matching TRBD2 (6 bases). The V gene lost 4 bases and the J gene lost 10 bases, with 27 bases spanning the gap. CDR1 MDHEN and CDR2 SYDVKM come from the germline V gene. This CDR3 comprises 17 residues. The CDR3 DNA sequence: TGTGCCAGCAGTTCTGACAGAGAGAAAGCGGGCCCCAGGGCGCAGTATTTT. Translation: CASSSDREKAGPRAQYF.

This chain joins TRBV5-4 and TRBJ2-3; 9 bases agree with TRBD1. Germline CDR1 is SGHNT and CDR2 is YYREEE (reference sequence). This CDR3 is built from 17 residues. The trim removed 4 bases at V and 2 bases at J, leaving 11 bases unmatched. CDR3 nucleotides: TGTGCCAGCAGCGCCGACCCGGGACAGGGACCCACAGATACGCAGTATTTT. Its translation: CASSADPGQGPTDTQYF.

Here the CDR3 DNA reads TGTGCCAGCAGTTCGTCGACCCTGACAGGATACGAGCAGTACTTC. This translates into CASSSSTLTGYEQYF. The chain links TRBV6-5 to TRBJ2-7; D perhaps matches TRBD1 (6 bases). The germline CDR1 and CDR2 sequences are MNHEY and SVGAGI. The CDR3 consists of 15 residues. V lost 4 bases and J lost 4, with 17 bases in between.

The V gene is TRBV6-5, the J gene TRBJ1-2, with a possible D match to TRBD1 (6 bases). This CDR3 is 13 amino acids long. V dropped 4 bases and J dropped 7 bases, with 13 bases sitting between them. In germline, CDR1 is MNHEY, CDR2 SVGAGI. CDR3 sequence: CASSFDQGSGYTF. CDR3 sequence (DNA): TGTGCCAGCAGTTTTGATCAGGGGAGTGGCTACACCTTC.

The chain employs TRBV29-1 and TRBJ1-2; the match to TRBD1 covers 11 bases. V dropped 4 bases and J dropped 5; count of bases not matched to a gene: 6. There are 14 residues in the CDR3. In germline, CDR1 is SQVTM, CDR2 ANQGSEA. The CDR3: CSVAGQGAIYGYTF. The CDR3 DNA follows: TGCAGCGTTGCAGGACAGGGGGCAATTTATGGCTACACCTTC. Together with reference TRBV29-1 and TRBJ1-2, the CDR3 gives the full variable domain: SAVISQKPSRDICQRGTSLTIQCQVDSQVTMMFWYRQQPGQSLTLIATANQGSEATYESGFVIDKFPISRPNLTFSTLTVSNMSPEDSSIYLCSVAGQGAIYGYTFGSGTRLTVV.

This chain uses TRBV9 with TRBJ2-5, with D perhaps matching TRBD1 (8 bases). From germline, CDR1 is SGDLS and CDR2 YYNGEE. Trimming pared 1 base from V and 1 base from J, leaving 11 bases between. This CDR3 spans 15 amino acids. CDR3 bases: TGTGCCAGCAGCGTAACAGGGGGGGTCCAAGAGACCCAGTACTTC. It specifies CASSVTGGVQETQYF.

The rearrangement uses TRBV5-8 and TRBJ2-3; tentatively, D is TRBD2 (5 bases). The germline gives CDR1 SGHTS, CDR2 YDEGEE. This CDR3 has 15 residues. Trimming stripped 3 bases from V and 2 bases from J, with 13 bases between. CDR3 protein: CASSSEGQTTDTQYF. CDR3 in DNA: TGTGCCAGCAGCTCCGAGGGCCAAACCACAGATACGCAGTATTTT.

The chain couples TRBV5-1 to TRBJ2-5; 10 bases line up with TRBD1. V trimming: 4 bases; J trimming: 6 bases; junction bases outside the gene matches: 9. In germline, CDR1 is SGHRS, CDR2 YFSETQ. The CDR3 consists of 15 residues. CDR3 coding DNA: TGCGCCAGCAGCGACGGGACAGGGGCTGGGAAGACCCAGTACTTC. Translated, it gives CASSDGTGAGKTQYF.

The rearrangement uses TRBV7-8 and TRBJ1-5; 10 positions agree with TRBD1. V dropped 4 bases and J dropped 4; count of bases not matched to a gene: 13. The V gene's germline CDR1 is SGHVS and CDR2 FQNEAQ. The CDR3 covers 18 residues. CDR3 region: CASSSTNRQGARNQPQHF. CDR3 DNA: TGTGCCAGCAGCTCCACCAATCGACAGGGGGCTCGGAATCAGCCCCAGCATTTT. The entire variable domain, with the rest obtained from reference TRBV7-8 and TRBJ1-5, is as follows: GAGVSQSPRYKVAKRGQDVALRCDPISGHVSLFWYQQALGQGPEFLTYFQNEAQLDKSGLPSDRFFAERPEGSVSTLKIQRTQQEDSAVYLCASSSTNRQGARNQPQHFGDGTRLSIL.

The rearrangement links TRBV9 to TRBJ2-7; 7 bases are a match to TRBD1. V shed 2 bases and J 6 bases; nucleotides not matched to a gene: 5. The CDR3 extends over 13 amino acids. The germline V gene encodes CDR1 SGDLS and CDR2 YYNGEE. This chain's CDR3 is CASSVTGTSEQYF. CDR3 bases: TGTGCCAGCAGCGTGACAGGGACGAGCGAGCAGTACTTC.

The genes are TRBV2 and TRBJ2-5, with 10 bases fitting TRBD1. The DNA end is a closer match to TRBJ2-7, so the J assignment may be wrong. The CDR3 loop spans 14 amino acids. CDR1 SNHLY and CDR2 FYNNEI come from the germline V gene. The CDR3 bases are TGTGCCAGCAGTACTCCGGGACAGGGGTACGAGCAGTACTTC. Its translation is CASSTPGQGYEQYF.

This sequence joins TRBV13 and TRBJ1-1; no firm D call. The V and J ends lost 4 bases and 0 bases respectively, with 6 bases between them. This CDR3 comprises 13 residues. Per germline, CDR1 PRHDT and CDR2 FYEKMQ (reference sequence). The CDR3 nucleotides are TGTGCCAGCAGCTCCCGGGTGAACACTGAAGCTTTCTTT. Protein: CASSSRVNTEAFF.

J is TRBJ1-1 and V is TRBV13, with a tentative D call TRBD1 (5 bases). This CDR3 is built from 12 residues. V was clipped by 8 bases and J by 1 base, with 8 bases between them. From germline, CDR1 is PRHDT and CDR2 FYEKMQ (reference sequence). The DNA for the CDR3 is TGTGCCAGCGGGGGGTGGAACACTGAAGCTTTCTTT. Translating it yields CASGGWNTEAFF. Using reference TRBV13 and TRBJ1-1 for the parts outside the CDR3, the full variable domain is AAGVIQSPRHLIKEKRETATLKCYPIPRHDTVYWYQQGPGQDPQFLISFYEKMQSDKGSIPDRFSAQQFSDYHSELNMSSLELGDSALYFCASGGWNTEAFFGQGTRLTVV.

The chain recombines TRBV6-5 with TRBJ2-3; maybe TRBD2 (6 bases). Germline V gene sequence: CDR1 MNHEY, CDR2 SVGAGI. V was pared by 0 bases and J by 4 bases, with 14 bases between. This CDR3 comprises 16 residues. The chain's CDR3 is CASSYSSSAVPDTQYF. The CDR3 DNA is TGTGCCAGCAGTTACTCGTCTAGCGCGGTCCCAGATACGCAGTATTTT.

V and J are TRBV18 and TRBJ1-1; a weak D match, TRBD1 (6 bases). This CDR3 is 14 amino acids long. The germline V gene has CDR1 KGHSH and CDR2 LQKENI. Trimming shortened V by 5 bases and J by 0 bases, and 10 bases separated the two germline ends. CDR3: CASSFTGLNTEAFF. The CDR3 DNA reads as TGTGCCAGCTCATTTACAGGGCTGAACACTGAAGCTTTCTTT.

J is TRBJ2-5 and V is TRBV5-4; D remains unclear. Trimming pared 0 bases from V and 2 bases from J, leaving 11 bases between. This CDR3 spans 15 amino acids. Germline V gene lookup returns CDR1 SGHNT and CDR2 YYREEE (reference sequence). The CDR3 is CASSLGSYTQETQYF. CDR3 nucleotides: TGTGCCAGCAGCTTGGGGTCTTACACGCAAGAGACCCAGTACTTC.